The 14 T cell receptor beta chains listed next were all sequenced from one sample in a study of blood T cell repertoires in COVID-19. The repertoire was sequenced with immunoSEQ multiplex PCR; TCRdb's copy has only in-frame clones and lacks some. The sample holds about 66,000 clones, 85% to 90% seen once. The sequenced material came from peripheral blood. The receptors here all came from a man in his fifties or sixties with acute or convalescent COVID-19.

The chain employs TRBV27 and TRBJ2-2; TRBD2 might be the D (6 bases). Germline CDR1 MNHEY, CDR2 SMNVEV (reference sequence). V was shortened by 4 bases and J by 4 bases, with 19 bases between the two germline ends. The CDR3 extends over 17 amino acids. The CDR3 reads CASSSTPEGSGTGELFF. In nucleotides, the CDR3 is TGTGCCAGCAGTTCCACTCCGGAGGGATCTGGCACCGGGGAGCTGTTTTTT.

V and J are TRBV11-2 and TRBJ1-1; D remains ambiguous. Germline assignment: CDR1 SGHAT and CDR2 FQNNGV. The CDR3 runs 14 residues. Trimming removed 0 bases at V and 2 bases at J, with 7 bases between. CDR3 protein: CASSLELANTEAFF. The CDR3 region has the DNA TGTGCCAGCAGCTTAGAATTAGCAAACACTGAAGCTTTCTTT. Variable domain in full (rest from reference TRBV11-2 and TRBJ1-1): EAGVAQSPRYKIIEKRQSVAFWCNPISGHATLYWYQQILGQGPKLLIQFQNNGVVDDSQLPKDRFSAERLKGVDSTLKIQPAKLEDSAVYLCASSLELANTEAFFGQGTRLTVV.

V gene TRBV9 combines with J gene TRBJ1-3, with 7 bases lining up with TRBD1. The germline V gene encodes CDR1 SGDLS and CDR2 YYNGEE. The CDR3 spans 14 residues. The trim removed 3 bases at V and 0 bases at J, leaving 0 bases unmatched. The CDR3 DNA sequence: TGTGCCAGCAGCGCAGGGGGCTCTGGAAACACCATATATTTT. This sequence encodes CASSAGGSGNTIYF.

This chain links TRBV6-6 with TRBJ2-7; 8 bases are a match to TRBD1. Trimming at V came to 5 bases and at J to 5 bases, leaving 11 bases not matched to a gene. The CDR3 sequence is 15 residues long. The germline V gene has CDR1 MNHNY and CDR2 SVGAGI (reference sequence). CDR3 DNA sequence: TGTGCCAGCAGTCGGAGACAGGGGTCTTCCCACGAGCAGTACTTC. The encoded protein is CASSRRQGSSHEQYF.

The chain links TRBV7-9 to TRBJ2-1, with 14 bases matching TRBD2. The V gene's germline CDR1 is SEHNR and CDR2 FQNEAQ (reference sequence). The CDR3 has 15 residues. The V and J ends lost 4 bases and 9 bases, in that order; junction bases with no gene match: 5. In DNA, the CDR3 is TGTGCCAGCAGCTCCCCGGGACTAGCGGGGGTTGAGCAGTTCTTC. Translation gives CASSSPGLAGVEQFF.

The rearrangement joins TRBV10-3 to TRBJ1-4; 8 positions agree with TRBD1. From germline, CDR1 is ENHRY and CDR2 SYGVKD. V was pared by 6 bases and J by 2 bases, with 2 bases of the junction left unmatched. CDR3 length equals 14 residues. CDR3 protein: CAISPGGTNEKLFF. The CDR3 coding sequence is TGTGCCATCAGCCCAGGGGGCACTAATGAAAAACTGTTTTTT.

V is TRBV7-2 and J is TRBJ2-3; TRBD1 aligns across 12 bases. CDR1 SGHTA and CDR2 FQGNSA come from the germline V gene. The CDR3 has 15 amino acids. After removal of 5 bases from V and 5 bases from J, the junction contained 5 bases not matched to a gene. Written as DNA, the CDR3 is TGTGCCAGCAGCCCGGGACAGGGGGCAAAAGATACGCAGTATTTT. Protein sequence: CASSPGQGAKDTQYF.

This chain links TRBV11-2 with TRBJ2-7; 9 bases align to TRBD1. This CDR3 spans 15 amino acids. CDR1 and CDR2 from the germline V gene are SGHAT and FQNNGV. Germline trimming cut 1 base from V and 3 bases from J; bases unmatched to any gene: 4. The CDR3 DNA reads TGTGCCAGCAGCTTAGCAACGGGACAGGGCTACGAGCAGTACTTC. Encoded protein: CASSLATGQGYEQYF.

This chain joins TRBV6-5 and TRBJ1-5; TRBD1 aligns across 9 bases. The junction had 3 bases not matched to a gene; V was cut back by 6 bases and J by 6 bases. The CDR3 covers 13 residues. From germline, CDR1 is MNHEY and CDR2 SVGAGI. The CDR3 coding sequence is TGTGCCAGCAGAGGACAGGGGTCTCAGCCCCAGCATTTT. Amino acids: CASRGQGSQPQHF.

The rearrangement uses TRBV7-6 and TRBJ2-7, with 7 bases aligning to TRBD1. J was trimmed by 0 bases and V by 4 bases; bases with no gene match: 15. The CDR3 covers 18 residues. Germline V gene sequence: CDR1 SGHVS, CDR2 FNYEAQ. Here the CDR3 DNA reads TGTGCCAGCAGCTCTCGGGACAGACAACCCTCCGGCTCCTACGAGCAGTACTTC. Protein product: CASSSRDRQPSGSYEQYF.

In nucleotides, the CDR3 is TGTGCCAGCAGCCAACGTCCGGGACAGGGGTCTAGGTGGGCCAAAAACATTCAGTACTTC. Amino acids: CASSQRPGQGSRWAKNIQYF. The chain carries TRBV3-1 (or the pseudogene TRBV3-2) and TRBJ2-4, with TRBD1 matching over 10 bases. The V and J ends lost 2 bases and 1 base, in that order; junction bases with no gene match: 14. The V gene's germline CDR1 is LGHDT and CDR2 YNNKEL (reference sequence). The CDR3 sequence is 20 residues long.

V gene TRBV6-4 combines with J gene TRBJ2-3; D not resolved. V dropped 2 bases and J dropped 1 base, with 4 bases sitting between them. This CDR3 is 13 amino acids long. The germline V gene has CDR1 MRHNA and CDR2 SNTAGT. The DNA of the CDR3 is TGTGCCAGCAGTGACGGAGGCACAGATACGCAGTATTTT. Its translation: CASSDGGTDTQYF.

The chain joins TRBV29-1 to TRBJ1-5; 8 bases fit TRBD1. The CDR3 has 12 amino acids. V lost 6 bases to trimming and J lost 5 bases; unmatched junction nucleotides: 3. Per the germline V gene, CDR1 is SQVTM and CDR2 is ANQGSEA. The CDR3 bases are TGCAGCGTCTCGGACAGGGATCAGCCCCAGCATTTT. This sequence encodes CSVSDRDQPQHF.

CDR3 sequence reads: CASSLNTVNTEAFF. In DNA, the CDR3 is TGTGCCAGCAGCTTGAATACGGTGAACACTGAAGCTTTCTTT. The V gene is TRBV5-6, the J gene TRBJ1-1; D is undetermined. V was shortened by 1 base and J by 0 bases, with 7 bases between the two germline ends. Germline V lookup: CDR1 SGHDT, CDR2 YYEEEE. The length of the CDR3 is 14 residues. The variable domain in full, completed from reference TRBV5-6 and TRBJ1-1, reads DAGVTQSPTHLIKTRGQQVTLRCSPKSGHDTVSWYQQALGQGPQFIFQYYEEEERQRGNFPDRFSGHQFPNYSSELNVNALLLGDSALYLCASSLNTVNTEAFFGQGTRLTVV.